This TCR beta chain was sequenced in a study of cytomegalovirus exposure and HLA in healthy donors. Notes on the study in general: Reports described diagnosis of cytomegalovirus status by the classifier as highly specific and sensitive.

60 Vbeta and 13 Jbeta primers were used in PCR. The assay was immunoSEQ multiplex PCR, and TCRdb's table has in-frame clones only and misses some. This sample has about 210,000 clones, with 80% to 90% found just once. A remark on this clone: Antigen specificity is unknown.

There are 15 residues in the CDR3. Trimming removed 6 bases at V and 4 bases at J, with 16 bases between. CDR1 is MNHEY and CDR2 is SMNVEV in the germline V gene (reference sequence). This TCR was recovered from a girl aged 2 to 10 in good health and CMV-seronegative. The source material was PBMCs. V gene TRBV27 combines with J gene TRBJ2-1; weak D call: TRBD1 (6 bases). The chain's CDR3 is CASRSYRDGYNEQFF. DNA of the CDR3: TGTGCCAGCAGGTCTTACAGGGACGGGTACAATGAGCAGTTCTTC.